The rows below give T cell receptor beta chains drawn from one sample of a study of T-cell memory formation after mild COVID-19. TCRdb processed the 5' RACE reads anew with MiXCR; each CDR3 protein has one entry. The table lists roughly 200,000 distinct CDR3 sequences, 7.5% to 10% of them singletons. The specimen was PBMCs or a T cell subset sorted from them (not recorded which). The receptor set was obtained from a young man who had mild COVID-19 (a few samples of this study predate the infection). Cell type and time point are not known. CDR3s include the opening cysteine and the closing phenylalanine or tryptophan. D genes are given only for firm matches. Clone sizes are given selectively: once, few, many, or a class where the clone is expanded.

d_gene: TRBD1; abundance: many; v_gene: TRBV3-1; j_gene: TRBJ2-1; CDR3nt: TGTGCCAGCAGCTTAAACAGGGGTGGTGAGCAGTTCTTC; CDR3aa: CASSLNRGGEQFF
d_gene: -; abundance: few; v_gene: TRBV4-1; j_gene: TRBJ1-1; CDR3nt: TGCGCCAGCAGCCGAGAGAAGATAGACACTGAAGCTTTCTTT; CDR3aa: CASSREKIDTEAFF
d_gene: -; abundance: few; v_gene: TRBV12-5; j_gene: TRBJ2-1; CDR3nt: TGTGCTAGTGGTTTGGGTCTGGGGGATTACAATGAGCAGTTCTTC; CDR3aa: CASGLGLGDYNEQFF
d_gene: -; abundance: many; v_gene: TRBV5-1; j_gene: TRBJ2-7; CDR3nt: TGCGCCAGCAGCTTAGCCATCGAGTTCGTCGAGCAGTACTTC; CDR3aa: CASSLAIEFVEQYF
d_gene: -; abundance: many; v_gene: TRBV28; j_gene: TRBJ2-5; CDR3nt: TGTGCCAGCGGACCATTAGGGGCCCAGTACTTC; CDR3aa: CASGPLGAQYF
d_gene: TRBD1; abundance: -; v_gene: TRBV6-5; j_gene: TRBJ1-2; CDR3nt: TGTGCCAGCAGTTACTCAGGATCGGCAGGGGGCCATGGCTACACCTTC; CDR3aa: CASSYSGSAGGHGYTF
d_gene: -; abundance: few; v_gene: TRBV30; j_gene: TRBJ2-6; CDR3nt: TGTGCCTGGAGACGGGCGGACGGAAGGTTCTCTGGGGCCAACGTCCTGACTTTC; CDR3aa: CAWRRADGRFSGANVLTF
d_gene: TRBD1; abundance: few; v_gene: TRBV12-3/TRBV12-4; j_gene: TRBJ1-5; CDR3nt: TGTGCCAGCACCCGGACAGGGGGTAATCAGCCCCAGCATTTT; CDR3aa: CASTRTGGNQPQHF
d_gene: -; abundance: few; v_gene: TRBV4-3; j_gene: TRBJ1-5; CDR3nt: TGCGCCAGCAGCCAAGAGGTTAGCAATCAGCCCCAGCATTTT; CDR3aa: CASSQEVSNQPQHF
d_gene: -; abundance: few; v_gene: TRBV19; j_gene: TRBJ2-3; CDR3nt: TGTGCCAGTAGTTGGTCCTCAAGCACAGATACGCAGTATTTT; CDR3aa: CASSWSSSTDTQYF
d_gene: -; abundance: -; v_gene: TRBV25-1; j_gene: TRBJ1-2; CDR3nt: TGTGCCAGCAGTGAATTCTGGGGCTACACCTTC; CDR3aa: CASSEFWGYTF
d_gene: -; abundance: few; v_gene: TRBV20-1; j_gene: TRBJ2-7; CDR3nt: TGCAGTGCTAGAGGCATAAGGAGCTCCTACGAGCAGTACTTC; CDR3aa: CSARGIRSSYEQYF
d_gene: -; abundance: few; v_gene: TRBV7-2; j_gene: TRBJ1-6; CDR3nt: TGTGCCAGCAGCTTGCTGGAGAATTCACCCCTCCACTTT; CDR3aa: CASSLLENSPLHF
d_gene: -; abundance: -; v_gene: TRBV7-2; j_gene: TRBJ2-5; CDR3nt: TGTGCCAGCAGCTCACAGGGTTATCGGACCGAGACCCAGTACTTC; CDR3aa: CASSSQGYRTETQYF
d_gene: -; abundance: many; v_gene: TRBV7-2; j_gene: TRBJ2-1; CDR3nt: TGTGCCAGCAGCTTGGCGGGGTACTCCTACAATGAGCAGTTCTTC; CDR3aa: CASSLAGYSYNEQFF
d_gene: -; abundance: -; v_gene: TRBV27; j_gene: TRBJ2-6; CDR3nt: TGTGCCAGCAGTTTGGGCAGATTCTCTGGGGCCAACGTCCTGACTTTC; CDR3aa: CASSLGRFSGANVLTF
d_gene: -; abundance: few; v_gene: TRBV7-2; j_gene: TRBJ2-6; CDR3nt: TGTGCCAGCAGCCTACATAGCTCTGGGGCCAACGTCCTGACTTTC; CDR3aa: CASSLHSSGANVLTF
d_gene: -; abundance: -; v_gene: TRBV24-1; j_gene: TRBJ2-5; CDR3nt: TGTGCCACCAGCACACCCTCGGACTCTGGGGACCAGTACTTC; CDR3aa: CATSTPSDSGDQYF
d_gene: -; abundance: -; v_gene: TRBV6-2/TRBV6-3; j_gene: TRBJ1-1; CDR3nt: TGTGCCAGCAGTTATAAGGGACAACAGAACACTGAAGCTTTCTTT; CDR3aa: CASSYKGQQNTEAFF
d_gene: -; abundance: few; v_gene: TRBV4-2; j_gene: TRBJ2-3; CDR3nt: TGTGCCAGCAGCCAAGATGTCCAGCGGAGCACAGATACGCAGTATTTT; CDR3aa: CASSQDVQRSTDTQYF
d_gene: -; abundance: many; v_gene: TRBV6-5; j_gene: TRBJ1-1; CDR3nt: TGTGCCAGCAGTTACCGGGTGAACACTGAAGCTTTCTTT; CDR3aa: CASSYRVNTEAFF
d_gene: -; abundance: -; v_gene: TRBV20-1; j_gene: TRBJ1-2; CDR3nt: TGCAGTGCATCGACGGGATCGAGAAGGTATGGCTACACCTTC; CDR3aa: CSASTGSRRYGYTF
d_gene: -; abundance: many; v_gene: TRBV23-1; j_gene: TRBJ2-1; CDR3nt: TGCGCCCGAATCCCCCCTCGGATGGATGAGCAGTTCTTC; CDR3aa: CARIPPRMDEQFF
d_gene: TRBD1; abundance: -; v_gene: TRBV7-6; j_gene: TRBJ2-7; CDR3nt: TGTGCCAGCAGCTCATACAGGGGTTCCGAGCAGTACTTC; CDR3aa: CASSSYRGSEQYF
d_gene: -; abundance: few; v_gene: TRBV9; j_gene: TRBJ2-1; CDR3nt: TGTGCCAGCAGCGAGGGGGATTGGGCTAATGAGCAGTTCTTC; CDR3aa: CASSEGDWANEQFF
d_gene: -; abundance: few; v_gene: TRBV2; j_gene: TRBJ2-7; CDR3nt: TGTGCCAGCAACCCAGCCGCCTACGAGCAGTACTTC; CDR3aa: CASNPAAYEQYF